These 26 T cell receptor beta chains were sequenced from one sample in a study of blood T cell repertoires in COVID-19. The protocol was immunoSEQ multiplex PCR, while the TCRdb copy is restricted to in-frame clones and leaves out a portion. The table shows tens of thousands of clones, with 89% occurring only once. The sample consisted of peripheral blood. These receptors originate from a man aged 45-60 years with COVID-19, enrolled during active disease.

The chain carries TRBV14 and TRBJ1-6, with TRBD1 identical over 8 bases. This CDR3 has 16 amino acids. Per germline, CDR1 SGHDN and CDR2 FVKESK. J gave up 4 bases and V 4 bases, and 6 bases lay outside the gene matches. The CDR3 spells CASSLGQGRYNSPLHF. The CDR3 region has the DNA TGTGCCAGCAGCCTTGGACAGGGCCGATATAATTCACCCCTCCACTTT.

The chain carries TRBV13 and TRBJ2-7; the D gene is possibly TRBD2 (7 bases). Germline V gene lookup returns CDR1 PRHDT and CDR2 FYEKMQ (reference sequence). Trimming stripped 3 bases from V and 2 bases from J, with 11 bases between. The CDR3 is made up of 14 amino acids. The CDR3 DNA reads as TGTGCCAGCAGCTTCGGGGGGCCCCCCTACGAGCAGTACTTC. Protein: CASSFGGPPYEQYF. Full variable domain (rest looked up from reference TRBV13 and TRBJ2-7): AAGVIQSPRHLIKEKRETATLKCYPIPRHDTVYWYQQGPGQDPQFLISFYEKMQSDKGSIPDRFSAQQFSDYHSELNMSSLELGDSALYFCASSFGGPPYEQYFGPGTRLTVT.

The V gene is TRBV3-1 (or the pseudogene TRBV3-2), the J gene TRBJ2-3, with 10 bases identical to TRBD2. The CDR3 has 15 residues. The germline gives CDR1 LGHDT, CDR2 YNNKEL (reference sequence). J was trimmed by 4 bases and V by 1 base; bases with no gene match: 2. The CDR3 loop is CASSQVAGGSDTQYF. DNA of the CDR3: TGTGCCAGCAGCCAAGTAGCGGGGGGCTCAGATACGCAGTATTTT.

The V gene is TRBV2, the J gene TRBJ2-1, with TRBD2 matching 7 bases. The CDR3 spans 14 residues. Germline CDR1 is SNHLY and CDR2 is FYNNEI. V trimming: 7 bases; J trimming: 5 bases; junction bases outside the gene matches: 8. As DNA, the CDR3 is TGTGCCAGCAATCTAAACGGACTAGACAATGAGCAGTTCTTC. It specifies CASNLNGLDNEQFF. The whole variable domain, remainder taken from reference TRBV2 and TRBJ2-1, is EPEVTQTPSHQVTQMGQEVILRCVPISNHLYFYWYRQILGQKVEFLVSFYNNEISEKSEIFDDQFSVERPDGSNFTLKIRSTKLEDSAMYFCASNLNGLDNEQFFGPGTRLTVL.

The rearrangement uses TRBV15 and TRBJ2-1, with 8 bases lining up with TRBD1. Germline CDR1 reads LNHNV; CDR2 reads YYDKDF (reference sequence). The J segment lost 2 bases and the V segment lost 0 bases, leaving 3 bases of the junction unmatched. This CDR3 comprises 16 residues. CDR3 region: CATSRDVTGAYNEQFF. The CDR3 nucleotides are TGTGCCACCAGCAGAGACGTGACAGGGGCCTACAATGAGCAGTTCTTC.

The chain employs TRBV11-2 and TRBJ2-7; perhaps TRBD2 as D (6 bases). Germline V gene sequence: CDR1 SGHAT, CDR2 FQNNGV. The V and J ends lost 5 bases and 2 bases respectively, with 13 bases between them. The CDR3 has 14 amino acids. This CDR3 is CASSLGGIPYEQYF. CDR3 nucleotide sequence: TGTGCCAGCAGCCTAGGAGGGATACCCTACGAGCAGTACTTC. Together with reference TRBV11-2 and TRBJ2-7, the CDR3 gives the full variable domain: EAGVAQSPRYKIIEKRQSVAFWCNPISGHATLYWYQQILGQGPKLLIQFQNNGVVDDSQLPKDRFSAERLKGVDSTLKIQPAKLEDSAVYLCASSLGGIPYEQYFGPGTRLTVT.

This chain uses TRBV27 with TRBJ1-2; maybe TRBD1 (5 bases). Looked up from germline, CDR1 is MNHEY and CDR2 is SMNVEV (reference sequence). This CDR3 comprises 14 residues. The V and J ends lost 6 bases and 4 bases respectively, with 15 bases between them. Here the CDR3 DNA reads TGTGCCAGCAGGGAAGCAGGGCGTAGCTATGGCTACACCTTC. Protein product: CASREAGRSYGYTF.

V gene TRBV5-4 combines with J gene TRBJ2-2; D remains unclear. V was cut by 0 bases and J by 5 bases, with 8 bases left in between. The CDR3 sequence is 14 residues long. Germline CDR1 and CDR2: SGHNT and YYREEE (reference sequence). The CDR3 sequence is CASSLDLGTGELFF. CDR3 bases: TGTGCCAGCAGCTTGGACCTCGGGACCGGGGAGCTGTTTTTT.

V is TRBV19 and J is TRBJ2-3; TRBD2 matches at 8 bases. The CDR3 extends over 14 amino acids. The V gene end was trimmed by 9 bases and the J gene end by 4 bases; junction bases not matched to a gene: 9. The germline gives CDR1 LNHDA, CDR2 SQIVND (reference sequence). CDR3 loop: CASSIGGAPDTQYF. The CDR3 coding sequence is TGTGCCAGCTCAATCGGGGGGGCCCCAGATACGCAGTATTTT.

V usage is TRBV4-1 and J usage is TRBJ1-1; D unclear. From germline, CDR1 is MGHRA and CDR2 YSYEKL. With 0 bases removed from V and 5 bases from J, the gap between germline ends came to 7 bases. This CDR3 has 13 amino acids. DNA of the CDR3: TGCGCCAGCAGCCAAGATCGGGATACTGAAGCTTTCTTT. The encoded protein is CASSQDRDTEAFF.

The chain is built from TRBV19 and TRBJ1-1; the D gene is possibly TRBD1 (6 bases). The CDR3 has 14 residues. The germline CDR1 and CDR2 sequences are LNHDA and SQIVND (reference sequence). Trimming took 4 bases from V and 2 from J, leaving 11 bases between them. The CDR3 sequence: CASSNSGANTEAFF. DNA for the CDR3: TGTGCCAGTAGTAACTCAGGGGCAAACACTGAAGCTTTCTTT. Complete variable domain (other parts from reference TRBV19 and TRBJ1-1): DGGITQSPKYLFRKEGQNVTLSCEQNLNHDAMYWYRQDPGQGLRLIYYSQIVNDFQKGDIAEGYSVSREKKESFPLTVTSAQKNPTAFYLCASSNSGANTEAFFGQGTRLTVV.

This sequence joins TRBV6-5 and TRBJ1-5, with D possibly TRBD1 on 6 matching bases. With 0 bases removed from V and 6 bases from J, the gap between germline ends came to 12 bases. The CDR3 has 15 amino acids. Germline lookup yields CDR1 MNHEY and CDR2 SVGAGI. The chain's CDR3 is CASSYSIRGSQPQHF. Here the CDR3 DNA reads TGTGCCAGCAGTTACTCGATCAGGGGCAGTCAGCCCCAGCATTTT.

The chain uses TRBV24-1 and TRBJ1-5; tentative D call: TRBD1 (5 bases). The CDR3 covers 14 residues. Germline V CDR1 and CDR2: KGHDR, SFDVKD. The V and J ends lost 3 bases and 6 bases respectively, with 11 bases between them. This chain's CDR3 is CATSDGSRVQPQHF. DNA of the CDR3: TGTGCCACCAGTGATGGGTCCAGGGTTCAGCCCCAGCATTTT.

This clone appeared a single time. The genes are TRBV7-2 and TRBJ1-1, with D possibly TRBD1 on 6 matching bases. Trimming pared 5 bases from V and 0 bases from J, leaving 10 bases between. The germline gives CDR1 SGHTA, CDR2 FQGNSA. CDR3 length: 14 residues. The chain's CDR3 is CASSGRGMNTEAFF. DNA for the CDR3: TGTGCCAGCAGCGGGAGGGGGATGAACACTGAAGCTTTCTTT.

J is TRBJ2-7 and V is TRBV15, with TRBD1 identical over 9 bases. Germline-derived CDR1 and CDR2 are LNHNV and YYDKDF (reference sequence). This CDR3 has 15 residues. The V segment lost 4 bases and the J segment 5 bases; nucleotides outside the gene matches: 9. The CDR3 reads CATSTGTGNSHEQYF. The CDR3, as DNA: TGTGCCACCAGCACCGGGACAGGGAATTCCCACGAGCAGTACTTC.

CDR3 loop: CASSYSMQGMFQPQHF. The DNA of the CDR3 is TGTGCCAGCAGTTACTCGATGCAGGGGATGTTTCAGCCCCAGCATTTT. V usage is TRBV6-6 and J usage is TRBJ1-5; D possibly corresponds to TRBD1 (6 bases). Trimming cost V 0 bases and J 6 bases, with 15 bases left between them. CDR1 and CDR2 from the germline V gene are MNHNY and SVGAGI (reference sequence). This CDR3 region has 16 residues.

This clone was recorded a few times. This chain links TRBV27 with TRBJ1-6; D is unclear. CDR3 length equals 16 residues. V lost 3 bases and J 4 bases, leaving 13 bases between the germline ends. CDR1 is MNHEY and CDR2 is SMNVEV in the germline V gene (reference sequence). This CDR3 is CASSLWEERYNSPLHF. The CDR3 bases are TGTGCCAGCAGTTTGTGGGAGGAACGGTATAATTCACCCCTCCACTTT.

This sequence joins TRBV2 and TRBJ2-2; 8 bases match TRBD1. This CDR3 is 18 amino acids long. The trim removed 6 bases at V and 2 bases at J, leaving 14 bases unmatched. CDR1 is SNHLY and CDR2 is FYNNEI in the germline V gene. The CDR3 spells CASRTGQALFRNTGELFF. The CDR3 DNA reads TGTGCCAGCAGGACGGGACAGGCCCTTTTCAGAAACACCGGGGAGCTGTTTTTT.

In its sample, this clone was seen once. The chain recombines TRBV11-2 with TRBJ2-1, with TRBD2 identical over 11 bases. Per the germline V gene, CDR1 is SGHAT and CDR2 is FQNNGV. The CDR3 has 15 amino acids. J gave up 4 bases and V 5 bases, and 4 bases lay outside the gene matches. For the CDR3, the DNA is TGTGCCAGCAGCGGGCGGACTAGCGGGTACAATGAGCAGTTCTTC. It yields the protein CASSGRTSGYNEQFF.

This chain connects TRBV7-2 to TRBJ2-7; 9 bases map to TRBD1. Germline CDR1 reads SGHTA; CDR2 reads FQGNSA. The CDR3 totals 15 residues. V trimming: 2 bases; J trimming: 3 bases; junction bases outside the gene matches: 5. The CDR3 spells CASSLWGQGFYEQYF. CDR3 nucleotides: TGTGCCAGCAGCTTATGGGGACAGGGCTTCTACGAGCAGTACTTC.

The chain joins TRBV18 to TRBJ1-2; 9 bases fit TRBD1. The V segment lost 5 bases and the J segment 4 bases; nucleotides outside the gene matches: 5. Germline-derived CDR1 and CDR2 are KGHSH and LQKENI. There are 14 residues in the CDR3. CDR3 in DNA: TGTGCCAGCTCAGAGGGACAGGGAATCTATGGCTACACCTTC. Translating it yields CASSEGQGIYGYTF. Supplemented by reference TRBV18 and TRBJ1-2, the full variable domain reads NAGVMQNPRHLVRRRGQEARLRCSPMKGHSHVYWYRQLPEEGLKFMVYLQKENIIDESGMPKERFSAEFPKEGPSILRIQQVVRGDSAAYFCASSEGQGIYGYTFGSGTRLTVV.

V gene TRBV11-2 combines with J gene TRBJ1-2; TRBD1 matches at 7 bases. CDR1 and CDR2 from the germline V gene are SGHAT and FQNNGV. The CDR3 length is 15 residues. Trimming cost V 5 bases and J 4 bases; bases outside gene matches: 10. The CDR3 region is CASSPDRAPGYGYTF. The CDR3, as DNA: TGTGCCAGCAGCCCAGACAGGGCCCCGGGCTATGGCTACACCTTC.

This clone was seen once. The chain uses TRBV4-1 and TRBJ1-1; TRBD1 might be the D (5 bases). V dropped 3 bases and J dropped 1 base, with 12 bases sitting between them. The CDR3 runs to 15 residues. Germline-derived CDR1 and CDR2 are MGHRA and YSYEKL. The CDR3 nucleotides are TGCGCCAGCAGCCACAGGGTTGACGGGAACACTGAAGCTTTCTTT. Protein: CASSHRVDGNTEAFF.

The gene calls are TRBV7-3 and TRBJ1-1; 8 nucleotides line up with TRBD1. The CDR3 covers 13 residues. V was pared by 3 bases and J by 7 bases, with 4 bases of the junction left unmatched. In germline, CDR1 is SGHTA, CDR2 FQGTGA. CDR3 loop: CASSFDRGGEAFF. The CDR3 nucleotides are TGTGCCAGCAGCTTTGACAGGGGCGGTGAAGCTTTCTTT.

The V gene is TRBV11-2, the J gene TRBJ2-3, with unresolved D. Germline CDR1 is SGHAT and CDR2 is FQNNGV. V dropped 2 bases and J dropped 3 bases, with 3 bases sitting between them. The CDR3 runs to 12 residues. CDR3 nucleotide sequence: TGTGCCAGCAGCTTAACTACAGATACGCAGTATTTT. It is translated as CASSLTTDTQYF.

The genes are TRBV7-9 and TRBJ2-6; D is uncertain. Germline V CDR1 and CDR2: SEHNR, FQNEAQ (reference sequence). Trimming pared 1 base from V and 3 bases from J, leaving 7 bases between. The CDR3 loop spans 15 amino acids. The DNA of the CDR3 is TGTGCCAGCAGCTTAGTTTTCGGTGGGGCCAACGTCCTGACTTTC. It encodes CASSLVFGGANVLTF.